A selection of T cell receptor beta chains follows, all from one sample in a study of blood T cell repertoires in COVID-19. Profiled with immunoSEQ multiplex PCR; TCRdb holds only in-frame clones, not every one. The sample yields roughly 250,000 clones, about 88% seen once. Specimen: peripheral blood. Receptors were obtained from a woman aged 40 to 49 who had recovered from COVID-19. The conserved cysteine and the conserved F or W are not part of the CDR3 here.

v_gene	j_gene	CDR3aa
TRBV7-8	TRBJ1-1	ASSRDRGTEAF
TRBV4-3	TRBJ2-3	ASSQGQGSTRVDTQY
TRBV10-3	TRBJ1-2	AISDTGSYGYT
TRBV9	TRBJ2-3	ASDAAGDTQY
TRBV7-2	TRBJ1-2	ASSSRGGSYGYT
TRBV18	TRBJ2-5	ASSPLLPGQGSQETQY
TRBV5-6	TRBJ1-5	ASSLRRTGSNQPQH
TRBV11-2	TRBJ2-5	ASSFRGWETQY
TRBV7-9	TRBJ1-5	ASSSQGHDQPQH
TRBV6-2/TRBV6-3	TRBJ1-2	ASSQGQYGYT
TRBV23-1	TRBJ1-6	ASSQPARPKEGLGSPLH
TRBV7-9	TRBJ2-7	ASSLAEAYEQY
TRBV6-5	TRBJ1-5	ASRKGQVDQPQH
TRBV7-2	TRBJ1-6	ASSSTGGFNSPLH
TRBV11-2	TRBJ2-7	ASSRDRAYEQY
TRBV18	TRBJ2-2	ASSPLAAAGELF
TRBV5-6	TRBJ1-4	ASSLGGQPNEKLF
TRBV19	TRBJ2-1	ASRTSGGNNEQF
TRBV25-1	TRBJ2-1	ASSEFGAYNEQF
TRBV5-1	TRBJ1-1	ASSDITHQDSLTEAF
TRBV4-3	TRBJ2-2	ASSPRGQSIRNTGELF
TRBV11-3	TRBJ2-3	ASSLDGTISTDTQY
TRBV7-8	TRBJ1-5	ASSLDPGQPQH
TRBV5-4	TRBJ2-5	ASSKPSNGGLAKETQY
TRBV5-6	TRBJ2-6	ASSRTGVVPGANVLT
TRBV25-1	TRBJ1-1	ASSGHRTSNTEAF
TRBV7-2	TRBJ1-1	ASSFGLTTNTEAF
TRBV28	TRBJ2-1	ASTTIAGVTTPNNEQF
TRBV5-1	TRBJ2-1	ASSKSGGAVNEQF
TRBV6-5	TRBJ1-5	ASSLGASGNQPQH
TRBV19	TRBJ2-1	ASSLTGGEQF
TRBV7-2	TRBJ2-3	ASLQDAGRWVRSTDTQY
TRBV11-3	TRBJ2-3	ASSGQVKSPQY
TRBV29-1	TRBJ2-5	SVEEDRARVTQY
TRBV6-5	TRBJ1-1	ASSYGQGGTEAF
TRBV7-6	TRBJ1-4	ASSARRATNEKLF
TRBV7-3	TRBJ2-1	ASSQEGEQF
TRBV30	TRBJ1-2	AWRLQGEGGYT
TRBV15	TRBJ1-2	ATSRDRSGGGYGYT
TRBV14	TRBJ2-3	ASSQPLTGGNTDTQY
TRBV11-3	TRBJ2-3	ASTVGADGLTDTQY
TRBV7-8	TRBJ2-2	ASSPHYTGELF
TRBV5-4	TRBJ1-2	ASSLEGGRYGYT
TRBV27	TRBJ2-1	ASSLLAGYNEQF
TRBV18	TRBJ2-6	ASTTRGSGANVLT
TRBV7-3	TRBJ1-4	ASSPKGGKGNEKLF
TRBV19	TRBJ2-7	ASSPRDRAYEQY
TRBV19	TRBJ2-1	ASRVAGTNYNEQF
TRBV2	TRBJ2-3	ATRQSPYSTDTQY